This T cell receptor (beta chain) emerged from a study of cytomegalovirus exposure and HLA in healthy donors. Across the study: The approximately 670 first-cohort repertoires and the roughly 120 validation repertoires shared the same platform, a later analysis reported.

Method: immunoSEQ multiplex PCR; TCRdb's copy keeps in-frame clones and lacks some. This repertoire shows a few hundred thousand clones, around 90% found once; its top ten account for 0.37%. Study-level points and caveats: A few CMV-associated chains were confirmed in vitro to be specific for CMV antigens.

To note about this clone: The antigen is not known.

The V end lost 3 bases, the J end lost 12 bases, and 14 bases lay between the germline ends. The CDR3 covers 13 residues. Germline lookup yields CDR1 MDHEN and CDR2 SYDVKM. The source material was PBMCs. The sequence was obtained from a woman aged 18-35 years in good health and CMV-seronegative. V is TRBV28 and J is TRBJ1-4; a weak D match, TRBD1 (5 bases). In DNA form, the CDR3 reads TGTGCCAGCAGTTTCGGCAGGGCGGGGGAACTGTTTTTT. Amino acids: CASSFGRAGELFF.